Given below is one T cell receptor beta chain in context. The sample belongs to a study of Ad26.COV2.S vaccination and SARS-CoV-2 variants. This sample's treatment: some 19 received Ad26.COV2.S at low or high dose, single or two shots; 5 received placebo; per-sample allocation not given. Each sample was drawn 63 days after the first injection (of vaccine or placebo). Clones were sequenced by immunoSEQ multiplex PCR, and TCRdb holds only the in-frame ones, with some missing. The table records about 440,000 clones, roughly 87% of them present only once. The CDR3 length is 13 residues. The germline V gene has CDR1 MDHEN and CDR2 SYDVKM. With 6 bases removed from V and 4 bases from J, the gap between germline ends came to 11 bases.

The receptor was derived from a person aged 18 to 65 who received the Ad26.COV2.S COVID-19 vaccine or a placebo. The chain combines TRBV28 with TRBJ2-3; no firm D call. The sample here was peripheral blood, taken in a trial of Ad26.COV2.S vaccine versus placebo. CDR3 in DNA: TGTGCCAGCAGCTTCCAGGTGGCAGATACGCAGTATTTT. Translated, it gives CASSFQVADTQYF.